These 32 T cell receptor beta chains came from one sample sequenced in a study of blood T cells in healthy people across ages. Combining a sample-barcoded 5' primer with a J-beta primer mix, a second PCR ran for roughly 6 to 12 cycles. Using its own MiXCR run on the 5' RACE reads, TCRdb lists one record per CDR3 protein. The sample lists roughly 860,000 distinct CDR3 sequences, around two thirds occurring once. Specimen: blood. The source is a man aged 25 to 40 in good health.

CDR3 DNA: TGTGCCAGCAGCGTAGGGGTCCGGGACGCCACCTACGAGCAGTACTTC. Its translation is CASSVGVRDATYEQYF. The rearrangement uses TRBV9 and TRBJ2-7, with D perhaps given as TRBD1 or TRBD2 (5 bases each). This CDR3 spans 16 amino acids. CDR1 is SGDLS, CDR2 YYNGEE, per germline. V lost 0 bases, J lost 2 bases, and 15 bases lay in between.

This clonotype came up a few times. The chain uses TRBV2 and TRBJ2-1, with D possibly being TRBD1 or TRBD2 (5 bases each). The ends were cut back, 3 bases at V and 2 bases at J, with 11 bases in the middle. The CDR3 sequence is 15 residues long. The germline V gene encodes CDR1 SNHLY and CDR2 FYNNEI. CDR3 in amino acids: CASSEGELAYNEQFF. The CDR3 nucleotides read TGTGCCAGCAGTGAGGGGGAGTTAGCCTACAATGAGCAGTTCTTC. The whole variable domain, filled in from reference TRBV2 and TRBJ2-1, reads EPEVTQTPSHQVTQMGQEVILRCVPISNHLYFYWYRQILGQKVEFLVSFYNNEISEKSEIFDDQFSVERPDGSNFTLKIRSTKLEDSAMYFCASSEGELAYNEQFFGPGTRLTVL.

The V call is TRBV7-2, the J call TRBJ2-3, with 7 nucleotides matching TRBD2. Trimming cost V 7 bases and J 2 bases; bases outside gene matches: 18. Germline V gives CDR1 SGHTA, CDR2 FQGNSA. The CDR3 runs 18 residues. The CDR3 region is CASKGRAGVNLFTDTQYF. The CDR3 coding sequence is TGTGCCAGCAAAGGGCGGGCGGGGGTAAACCTTTTCACAGATACGCAGTATTTT.

V usage is TRBV28 and J usage is TRBJ2-7; the match to TRBD1 covers 9 bases. V was pared by 5 bases and J by 5 bases, with 13 bases of the junction left unmatched. The germline gives CDR1 MDHEN, CDR2 SYDVKM. The CDR3 consists of 16 residues. The CDR3 DNA follows: TGTGCCAGCAGTCTTAACCGGGACAGGGTCGTGGACGAGCAGTACTTC. It is translated as CASSLNRDRVVDEQYF.

This chain connects TRBV28 to TRBJ2-4; D gene ambiguous. Germline V gives CDR1 MDHEN, CDR2 SYDVKM. The V end lost 6 bases, the J end lost 13 bases, and 16 bases lay between the germline ends. The CDR3 sequence is 12 residues long. For the CDR3, the DNA is TGTGCCAGCAGCGACTTTTTACACAAGCAGTACTTC. It codes for CASSDFLHKQYF.

This clonotype came up many times. The CDR3 protein is CASSVTQGTYEQYF. CDR3 DNA sequence: TGTGCCAGCAGTGTTACACAGGGAACCTACGAGCAGTACTTC. V usage is TRBV28 and J usage is TRBJ2-5, with a tentative D call TRBD1 (6 bases). The J call is in doubt because the DNA end fits TRBJ2-7 better. Germline V lookup: CDR1 MDHEN, CDR2 SYDVKM. This CDR3 is built from 14 residues.

This clonotype turned up a few times. This chain connects TRBV7-2 to TRBJ2-7; D may be TRBD1 (5 bases). The CDR3 extends over 12 amino acids. Per the germline V gene, CDR1 is SGHTA and CDR2 is FQGNSA. The V end was cut by 5 bases, the J end by 6 bases, with 11 bases between. The CDR3 sequence: CASSNQGFEQYF. The CDR3 nucleotides read TGTGCCAGCAGCAATCAGGGTTTCGAGCAGTACTTC. Variable domain in full (rest from reference TRBV7-2 and TRBJ2-7): GAGVSQSPSNKVTEKGKDVELRCDPISGHTALYWYRQSLGQGLEFLIYFQGNSAPDKSGLPSDRFSAERTGGSVSTLTIQRTQQEDSAVYLCASSNQGFEQYFGPGTRLTVT.

The V and J genes are TRBV7-2 and TRBJ1-5; 11 bases align to TRBD1. Unmatched junction bases numbered 8, after V lost 6 bases and J lost 4 bases. The CDR3 loop spans 16 amino acids. CDR1 and CDR2 from the germline V gene are SGHTA and FQGNSA. The CDR3 is CASRAPGQGENQPQHF. The DNA of the CDR3 is TGTGCCAGCAGAGCCCCGGGACAGGGGGAAAATCAGCCCCAGCATTTT.

This clonotype turned up a few times. The chain couples TRBV29-1 to TRBJ2-7, with 8 bases fitting TRBD1. V was pared by 6 bases and J by 0 bases, with 4 bases of the junction left unmatched. The CDR3 has 13 amino acids. CDR1 and CDR2 from the germline V gene are SQVTM and ANQGSEA. As DNA, the CDR3 is TGCAGCGTCGCTGGACAGGGCTCCTACGAGCAGTACTTC. Translation gives CSVAGQGSYEQYF.

The chain is built from TRBV2 and TRBJ2-7; D is perhaps TRBD1 (5 bases). There are 14 residues in the CDR3. V was pared by 5 bases and J by 1 base, with 12 bases between. The germline V gene has CDR1 SNHLY and CDR2 FYNNEI. CDR3 sequence reads: CASSLAGMSYEQYF. CDR3 bases: TGTGCCAGCAGTCTGGCAGGGATGTCCTACGAGCAGTACTTC.

This chain connects TRBV11-2 to TRBJ2-7; the match to TRBD1 covers 9 bases. The assigned J gene may be wrong: the sequence end matches TRBJ2-5 better. This CDR3 comprises 18 residues. Germline-derived CDR1 and CDR2 are SGHAT and FQNNGV. DNA for the CDR3: TGTGCCAGCAGCCCTGGCCGGTGGGACAGGGAGTATGGGGAGACCCAGTACTTC. Translated, it gives CASSPGRWDREYGETQYF.

This chain links TRBV7-2 with TRBJ2-1; TRBD1 matches 8 bases. Germline CDR1 and CDR2: SGHTA and FQGNSA. Unmatched junction bases numbered 7, after V lost 5 bases and J lost 4 bases. CDR3 length: 15 amino acids. DNA of the CDR3: TGTGCCAGCAGCCAGGACAGGGCAAGGTACAATGAGCAGTTCTTC. It specifies CASSQDRARYNEQFF.

This chain uses TRBV7-2 with TRBJ2-3, with D possibly matching TRBD1 (5 bases). Deletions cut 3 bases from V and 5 bases from J, with 9 bases between. Germline assignment: CDR1 SGHTA and CDR2 FQGNSA. The CDR3 length is 13 residues. In DNA, the CDR3 is TGTGCCAGCAGCTTCTCTAGGGGAGATACGCAGTATTTT. As protein: CASSFSRGDTQYF.

V usage is TRBV4-2 and J usage is TRBJ1-2, with a weak D call TRBD1 (6 bases). V dropped 1 base and J dropped 7 bases, with 13 bases sitting between them. The germline V gene has CDR1 LGHNA and CDR2 YNFKEQ. The CDR3 totals 14 residues. Written as DNA, the CDR3 is TGTGCCAGCAGCCAAGTCAACAGGGAAGTTGGCTACACCTTC. Protein sequence: CASSQVNREVGYTF.

This clonotype was counted between two and nine times. This chain uses TRBV10-3 with TRBJ2-3; 11 bases align to TRBD2. The CDR3 spans 14 residues. V shed 10 bases, J shed 5 bases, and the junction held 8 bases outside the gene matches. Germline V gene lookup returns CDR1 ENHRY and CDR2 SYGVKD. The DNA of the CDR3 is TGTGCCAGCGATAGCGGGGGGGCTGAAGATACGCAGTATTTT. It is translated as CASDSGGAEDTQYF.

The chain carries TRBV6-5 and TRBJ1-5, with D possibly TRBD1 on 5 matching bases. Trimming cost V 2 bases and J 3 bases, with 8 bases left between them. Germline-derived CDR1 and CDR2 are MNHEY and SVGAGI. The CDR3 covers 14 residues. The CDR3 here is CASSYGGANQPQHF. Written as DNA, the CDR3 is TGTGCCAGCAGTTACGGGGGAGCCAATCAGCCCCAGCATTTT.

This clonotype occurred once. Germline is not matched at one junction end, which may reflect a read error. The chain combines TRBV12-3 or TRBV12-4 with TRBJ2-1; D gene ambiguous. This CDR3 is 12 amino acids long. The CDR3 nucleotides read TGTGCCGGCAGTCAGGAGTACAATGAGCAGTTCTTC. Protein sequence: CAGSQEYNEQFF.

This clonotype was seen a handful of times. CDR3 loop: CASSPGQGAEQFF. The CDR3 DNA reads TGTGCCAGCAGCCCCGGACAGGGCGCGGAGCAGTTCTTC. This sequence joins TRBV7-8 and TRBJ2-1; 8 nucleotides line up with TRBD1. The CDR3 has 13 amino acids. V was clipped by 5 bases and J by 10 bases; unmatched bases: 7. Germline CDR1 and CDR2: SGHVS and FQNEAQ. Together with reference TRBV7-8 and TRBJ2-1, the CDR3 gives the full variable domain: GAGVSQSPRYKVAKRGQDVALRCDPISGHVSLFWYQQALGQGPEFLTYFQNEAQLDKSGLPSDRFFAERPEGSVSTLKIQRTQQEDSAVYLCASSPGQGAEQFFGPGTRLTVL.

The CDR3 loop reads CSAGGDYEQYF. Written as DNA, the CDR3 is TGCAGTGCTGGGGGGGACTACGAGCAGTACTTC. V gene TRBV20-1 combines with J gene TRBJ2-5, with TRBD2 matching 7 bases. With the DNA end fitting TRBJ2-7 better, the J assignment may be wrong. CDR1 is DFQATT and CDR2 is SNEGSKA in the germline V gene (reference sequence). The CDR3 is 11 residues long.

The V and J genes are TRBV3-1 and TRBJ1-2; tentatively, D is TRBD1 (6 bases). Per the germline V gene, CDR1 is LGHDT and CDR2 is YNNKEL (reference sequence). The germline V and J ends were trimmed by 6 bases and 4 bases, with 24 bases remaining between them. This CDR3 contains 17 residues. DNA for the CDR3: TGTGCCAGCAGTCTCGGGACAAGACCCATCGTTAGCTATGGCTACACCTTC. Amino acid sequence: CASSLGTRPIVSYGYTF.

Notes on this clonotype: The germline gene is not matched at one end of the junction; a read error may be the cause. The chain combines TRBV7-2 with TRBJ2-5; possible D gene TRBD2, 5 bases. The CDR3 extends over 13 amino acids. Germline V gene lookup returns CDR1 SGHTA and CDR2 FQGNSA. CDR3 coding DNA: TGTGCCAACAGCTTAGCGATGAAAGAGACCCAGTACTTC. Translation gives CANSLAMKETQYF.

This clonotype was detected only once. The V gene is TRBV7-2, the J gene TRBJ1-4; D is possibly TRBD1 (5 bases). Per the germline V gene, CDR1 is SGHTA and CDR2 is FQGNSA. V lost 6 bases to trimming and J lost 6 bases, with 11 bases between them. CDR3 size: 13 residues. The CDR3 sequence: CASRQVGDEKLFF. The CDR3 nucleotides read TGTGCCAGCAGGCAGGTGGGGGATGAAAAACTGTTTTTT.

The chain joins TRBV12-3 or TRBV12-4 to TRBJ1-2; 7 bases align to TRBD1. The CDR3 contains 15 residues. The V and J ends lost 6 bases and 0 bases, in that order; junction bases with no gene match: 7. CDR3 bases: TGTGCCAGCAGACTGGAGACAGGGCCTAACTATGGCTACACCTTC. Amino acid sequence: CASRLETGPNYGYTF.

The chain couples TRBV2 to TRBJ2-7; tentatively, D is TRBD2 (6 bases). V shed 8 bases and J shed 2 bases, with 16 bases lying between them. This CDR3 is built from 14 residues. Germline V gives CDR1 SNHLY, CDR2 FYNNEI. The CDR3 DNA follows: TGTGCCAGCGGAATGGAAGCGGGCCCCTACGAGCAGTACTTC. Residues: CASGMEAGPYEQYF.

The chain combines TRBV18 with TRBJ2-5; D unresolved. Judging by the DNA end, TRBJ2-4 fits better; the J call may be wrong. In germline, CDR1 is KGHSH, CDR2 LQKENI. This CDR3 is built from 13 residues. CDR3 sequence: CASSPGGKNIQYF. CDR3 nucleotide sequence: TGTGCCAGCTCACCAGGCGGCAAAAACATTCAGTACTTC.

The chain uses TRBV12-3 or TRBV12-4 and TRBJ2-7; D is undetermined. V gave up 5 bases and J gave up 4 bases, with 18 bases separating them. CDR3 length equals 15 residues. Here the CDR3 reads CASSAQWVGPYEQYF. Written as DNA, the CDR3 is TGTGCCAGCAGTGCGCAGTGGGTCGGGCCTTACGAGCAGTACTTC.

This clonotype has only a few counts. Here the CDR3 DNA reads TGTGCCAGCAGTTACCGAAGCGGGGGAGCGGGAGATACGCAGTATTTT. Protein: CASSYRSGGAGDTQYF. V and J are TRBV6-6 and TRBJ2-3, with 8 bases identical to TRBD2. CDR3 size: 16 residues. Germline loops: CDR1 MNHNY, CDR2 SVGAGI (reference sequence). Losses at the gene ends were 2 bases for V and 5 bases for J; bases not matched to a gene: 9.

V and J are TRBV29-1 and TRBJ2-3, with 9 bases that match TRBD2. This CDR3 is built from 15 residues. Looked up from germline, CDR1 is SQVTM and CDR2 is ANQGSEA. The V gene end was trimmed by 5 bases and the J gene end by 1 base; junction bases not matched to a gene: 7. The CDR3 region has the DNA TGCAGCGTTCCAGCGGGGGGCCAAGGCACAGATACGCAGTATTTT. Translating it yields CSVPAGGQGTDTQYF.

The gene calls are TRBV19 and TRBJ2-7; 9 bases fit TRBD1. This CDR3 is built from 14 residues. Germline values: CDR1 LNHDA, CDR2 SQIVND (reference sequence). Trimming took 6 bases from V and 7 from J; bases not matched to a gene: 10. The CDR3 DNA is TGTGCCAGTAGAGCTAGGGACAGGGCTGGTGAGCAGTACTTC. This gives the protein CASRARDRAGEQYF.

This clonotype has a handful of counts. V gene TRBV5-5 combines with J gene TRBJ2-2; 12 bases are a match to TRBD1. V shed 3 bases, J shed 5 bases, and the junction held 2 bases outside the gene matches. CDR3 length: 15 residues. Germline CDR1 SGHKS, CDR2 YYEKEE (reference sequence). CDR3 sequence (DNA): TGTGCCAGCAGCTGGGGACAGGGGGCTACCGGGGAGCTGTTTTTT. Encoded protein: CASSWGQGATGELFF.

V is TRBV28 and J is TRBJ2-5; D remains unclear. Trimming took off 6 bases at V and 4 bases at J, with 12 bases between the two ends. The CDR3 sequence is 13 residues long. The V gene's germline CDR1 is MDHEN and CDR2 SYDVKM. The chain's CDR3 is CASSPRIGETQYF. The CDR3 DNA reads as TGTGCCAGCAGCCCGAGGATAGGAGAGACCCAGTACTTC.

This clonotype was seen only a few times. The chain employs TRBV20-1 and TRBJ2-7; 10 bases map to TRBD1. The germline gives CDR1 DFQATT, CDR2 SNEGSKA (reference sequence). The CDR3 length is 14 residues. Trimming at V came to 6 bases and at J to 4 bases, leaving 9 bases not matched to a gene. The CDR3 loop reads CSARDRGKTYEQYF. CDR3 DNA: TGCAGTGCACGGGACAGGGGTAAGACTTACGAGCAGTACTTC.